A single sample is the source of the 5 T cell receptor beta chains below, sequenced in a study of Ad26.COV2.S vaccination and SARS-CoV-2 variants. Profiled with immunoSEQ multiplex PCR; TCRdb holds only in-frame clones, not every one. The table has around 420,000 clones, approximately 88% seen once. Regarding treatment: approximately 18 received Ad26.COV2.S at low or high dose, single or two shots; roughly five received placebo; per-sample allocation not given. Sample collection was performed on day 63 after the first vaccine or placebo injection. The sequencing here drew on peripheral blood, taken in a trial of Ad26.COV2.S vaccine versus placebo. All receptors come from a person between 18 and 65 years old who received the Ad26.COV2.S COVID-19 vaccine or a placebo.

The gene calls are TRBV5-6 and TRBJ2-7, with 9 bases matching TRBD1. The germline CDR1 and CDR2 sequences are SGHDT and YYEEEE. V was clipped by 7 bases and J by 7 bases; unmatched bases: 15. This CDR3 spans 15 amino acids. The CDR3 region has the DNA TGTGCCAGCGGGTCCGGGACAGGGAGGGTTAGGGAGCAGTACTTC. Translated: CASGSGTGRVREQYF.

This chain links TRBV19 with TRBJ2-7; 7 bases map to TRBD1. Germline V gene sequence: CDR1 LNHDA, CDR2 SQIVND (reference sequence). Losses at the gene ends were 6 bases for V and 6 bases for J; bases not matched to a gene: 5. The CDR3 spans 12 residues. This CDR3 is CASSMDRLEQYF. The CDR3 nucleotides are TGTGCCAGTAGCATGGACAGGCTCGAGCAGTACTTC.

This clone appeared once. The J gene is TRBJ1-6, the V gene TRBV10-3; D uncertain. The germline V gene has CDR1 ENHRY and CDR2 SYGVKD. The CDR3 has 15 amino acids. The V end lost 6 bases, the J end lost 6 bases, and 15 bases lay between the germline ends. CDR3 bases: TGTGCCATCAGGGTCACAGTTGTGTTTAATTCACCCCTCCACTTT. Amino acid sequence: CAIRVTVVFNSPLHF.

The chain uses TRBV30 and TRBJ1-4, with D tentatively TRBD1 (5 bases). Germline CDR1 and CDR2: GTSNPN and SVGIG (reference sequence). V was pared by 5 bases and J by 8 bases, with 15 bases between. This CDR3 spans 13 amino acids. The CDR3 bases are TGTGCCTGGCCGGGTGTCAGGGTCGAAAAACTGTTTTTT. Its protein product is CAWPGVRVEKLFF.

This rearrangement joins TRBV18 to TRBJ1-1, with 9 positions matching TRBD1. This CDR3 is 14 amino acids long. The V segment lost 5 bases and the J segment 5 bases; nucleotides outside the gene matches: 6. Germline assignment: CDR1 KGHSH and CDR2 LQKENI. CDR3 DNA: TGTGCCAGCTCAACACAGGGGGCGGGGACTGAAGCTTTCTTT. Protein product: CASSTQGAGTEAFF.